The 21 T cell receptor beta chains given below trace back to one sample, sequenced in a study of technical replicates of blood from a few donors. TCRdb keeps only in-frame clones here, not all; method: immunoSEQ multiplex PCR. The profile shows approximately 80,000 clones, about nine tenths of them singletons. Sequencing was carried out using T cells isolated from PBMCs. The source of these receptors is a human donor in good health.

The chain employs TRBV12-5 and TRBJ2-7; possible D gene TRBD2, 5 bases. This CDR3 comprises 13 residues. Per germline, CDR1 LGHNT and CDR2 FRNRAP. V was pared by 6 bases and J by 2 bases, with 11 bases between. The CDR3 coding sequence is TGTGCTAGTGGCCTCGGGGTGGCCTACGAGCAGTACTTC. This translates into CASGLGVAYEQYF.

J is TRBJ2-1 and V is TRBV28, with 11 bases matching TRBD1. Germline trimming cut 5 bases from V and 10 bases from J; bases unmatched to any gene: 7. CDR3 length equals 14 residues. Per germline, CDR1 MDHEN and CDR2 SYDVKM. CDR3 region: CASSPRTGGWEQFF. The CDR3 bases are TGTGCCAGCAGTCCCCGGACAGGGGGCTGGGAGCAGTTCTTC.

The CDR3 coding sequence is TGTGCCAGCAGTTTATCCGGGACAGGGACAAATCAGCCCCAGCATTTT. Translating it yields CASSLSGTGTNQPQHF. The chain has TRBV6-5 and TRBJ1-5, with TRBD1 matching 9 bases. The V gene's germline CDR1 is MNHEY and CDR2 SVGAGI. Trimming removed 4 bases from V and 4 bases from J; junction bases left unmatched: 8. There are 16 residues in the CDR3.

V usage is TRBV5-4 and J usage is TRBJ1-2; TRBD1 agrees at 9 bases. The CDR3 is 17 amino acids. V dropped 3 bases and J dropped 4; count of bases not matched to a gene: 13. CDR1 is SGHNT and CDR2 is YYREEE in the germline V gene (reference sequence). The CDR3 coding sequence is TGTGCCAGCAGCTCCTATGGGGGACAGGGACTAACCTATGGCTACACCTTC. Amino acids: CASSSYGGQGLTYGYTF.

CDR3 amino acids: CASGQDRDFFEQYF. The CDR3 nucleotides read TGTGCCAGCGGACAGGACAGGGATTTCTTCGAGCAGTACTTC. The V and J genes are TRBV6-5 and TRBJ2-7; 8 nucleotides match TRBD1. Losses at the gene ends were 8 bases for V and 6 bases for J; bases not matched to a gene: 12. CDR1 and CDR2 (germline): MNHEY, SVGAGI. The CDR3 has 14 residues.

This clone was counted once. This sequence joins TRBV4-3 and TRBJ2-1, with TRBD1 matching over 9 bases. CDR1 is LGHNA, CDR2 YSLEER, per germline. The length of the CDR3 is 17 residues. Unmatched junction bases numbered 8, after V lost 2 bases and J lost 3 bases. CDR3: CASSQPPGQGNYNEQFF. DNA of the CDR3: TGCGCCAGCAGCCAACCACCAGGACAGGGGAACTACAATGAGCAGTTCTTC.

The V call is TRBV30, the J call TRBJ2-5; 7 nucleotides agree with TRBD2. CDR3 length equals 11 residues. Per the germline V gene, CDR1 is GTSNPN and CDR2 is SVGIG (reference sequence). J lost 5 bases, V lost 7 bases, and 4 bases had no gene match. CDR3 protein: CASGRSETQYF. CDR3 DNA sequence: TGTGCCTCCGGGAGGTCGGAGACCCAGTACTTC.

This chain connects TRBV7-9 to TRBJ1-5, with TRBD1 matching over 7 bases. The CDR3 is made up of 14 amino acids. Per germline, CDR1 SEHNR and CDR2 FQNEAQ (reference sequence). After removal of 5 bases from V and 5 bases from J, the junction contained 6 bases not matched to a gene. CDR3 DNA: TGTGCCAGCAGCCGGACAGGTGATCATCAGCCCCAGCATTTT. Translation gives CASSRTGDHQPQHF.

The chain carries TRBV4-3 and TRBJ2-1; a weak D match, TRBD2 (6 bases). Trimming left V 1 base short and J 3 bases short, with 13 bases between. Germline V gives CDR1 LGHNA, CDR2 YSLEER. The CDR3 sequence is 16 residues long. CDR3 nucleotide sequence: TGCGCCAGCAGCCAAGTTGCGGGAATCCTCTACAATGAGCAGTTCTTC. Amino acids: CASSQVAGILYNEQFF.

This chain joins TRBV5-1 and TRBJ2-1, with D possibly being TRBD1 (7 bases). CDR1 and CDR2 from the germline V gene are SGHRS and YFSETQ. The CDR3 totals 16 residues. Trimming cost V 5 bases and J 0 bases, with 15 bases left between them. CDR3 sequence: CASSPRDSGSYNEQFF. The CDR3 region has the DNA TGCGCCAGCAGTCCGCGGGACAGCGGCTCCTACAATGAGCAGTTCTTC.

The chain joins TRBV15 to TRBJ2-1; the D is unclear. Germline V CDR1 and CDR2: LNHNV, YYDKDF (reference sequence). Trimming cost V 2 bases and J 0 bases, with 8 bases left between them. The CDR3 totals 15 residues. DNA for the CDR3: TGTGCCACCAGCAGAAGAATGAGCTCCTACAATGAGCAGTTCTTC. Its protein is CATSRRMSSYNEQFF. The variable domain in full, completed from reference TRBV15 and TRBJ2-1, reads DAMVIQNPRYQVTQFGKPVTLSCSQTLNHNVMYWYQQKSSQAPKLLFHYYDKDFNNEADTPDNFQSRRPNTSFCFLDIRSPGLGDTAMYLCATSRRMSSYNEQFFGPGTRLTVL.

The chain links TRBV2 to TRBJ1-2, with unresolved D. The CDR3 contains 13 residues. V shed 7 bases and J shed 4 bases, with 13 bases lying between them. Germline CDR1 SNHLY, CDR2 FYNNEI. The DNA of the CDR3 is TGTGCCAGCACGTACAACAGTGCCTATGGCTACACCTTC. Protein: CASTYNSAYGYTF.

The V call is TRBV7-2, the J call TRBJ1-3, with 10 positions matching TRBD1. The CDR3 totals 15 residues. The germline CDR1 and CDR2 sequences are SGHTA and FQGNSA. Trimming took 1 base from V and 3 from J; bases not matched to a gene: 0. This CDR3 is CASSLGDRGGNTIYF. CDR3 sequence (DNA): TGTGCCAGCAGCTTAGGGGACAGGGGTGGAAACACCATATATTTT.

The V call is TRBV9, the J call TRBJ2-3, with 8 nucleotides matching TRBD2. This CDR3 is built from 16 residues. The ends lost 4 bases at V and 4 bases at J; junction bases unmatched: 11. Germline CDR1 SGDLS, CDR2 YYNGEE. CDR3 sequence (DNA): TGTGCCAGCAGCCCCCGGGAGCGGGAGTTGCCAGATACGCAGTATTTT. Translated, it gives CASSPRERELPDTQYF.

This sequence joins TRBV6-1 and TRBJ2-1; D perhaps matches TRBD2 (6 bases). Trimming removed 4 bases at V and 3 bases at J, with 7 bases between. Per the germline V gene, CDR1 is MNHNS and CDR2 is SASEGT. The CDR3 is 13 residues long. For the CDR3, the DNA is TGTGCCAGCAGTGCCGGGGGCTACAATGAGCAGTTCTTC. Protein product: CASSAGGYNEQFF.

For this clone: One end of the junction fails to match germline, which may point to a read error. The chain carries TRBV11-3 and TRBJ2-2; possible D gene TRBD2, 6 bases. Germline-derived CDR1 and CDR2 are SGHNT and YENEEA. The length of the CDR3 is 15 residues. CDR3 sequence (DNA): TGTGCCAGCAGCGTAGATGGAGGGGCTACCGGGGAGCTGTTTTTT. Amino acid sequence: CASSVDGGATGELFF.

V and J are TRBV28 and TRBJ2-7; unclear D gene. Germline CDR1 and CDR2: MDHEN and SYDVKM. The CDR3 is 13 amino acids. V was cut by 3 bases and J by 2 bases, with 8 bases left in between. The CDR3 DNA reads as TGTGCCAGCAGTTTCTACGAAACCTACGAGCAGTACTTC. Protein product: CASSFYETYEQYF.

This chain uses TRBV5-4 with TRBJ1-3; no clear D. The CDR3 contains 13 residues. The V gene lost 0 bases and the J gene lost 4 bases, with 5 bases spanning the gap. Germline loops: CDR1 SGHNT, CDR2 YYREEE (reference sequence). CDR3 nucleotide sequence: TGTGCCAGCAGCTTGGCCGGGGGAAACACCATATATTTT. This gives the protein CASSLAGGNTIYF. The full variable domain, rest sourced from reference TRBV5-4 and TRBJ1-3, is ETGVTQSPTHLIKTRGQQVTLRCSSQSGHNTVSWYQQALGQGPQFIFQYYREEENGRGNFPPRFSGLQFPNYSSELNVNALELDDSALYLCASSLAGGNTIYFGEGSWLTVV.

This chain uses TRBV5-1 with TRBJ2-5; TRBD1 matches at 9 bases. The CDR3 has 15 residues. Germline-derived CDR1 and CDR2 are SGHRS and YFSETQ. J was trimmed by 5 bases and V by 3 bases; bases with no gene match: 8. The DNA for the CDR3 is TGCGCCAGCAGCTCGGCCGGGACAGGGAAGGAGACCCAGTACTTC. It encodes CASSSAGTGKETQYF. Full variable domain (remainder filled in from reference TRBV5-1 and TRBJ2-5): KAGVTQTPRYLIKTRGQQVTLSCSPISGHRSVSWYQQTPGQGLQFLFEYFSETQRNKGNFPGRFSGRQFSNSRSEMNVSTLELGDSALYLCASSSAGTGKETQYFGPGTRLLVL.

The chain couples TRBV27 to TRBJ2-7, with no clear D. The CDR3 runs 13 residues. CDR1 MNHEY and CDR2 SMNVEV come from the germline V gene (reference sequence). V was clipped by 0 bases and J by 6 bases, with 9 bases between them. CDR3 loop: CASSLSLRVEQYF. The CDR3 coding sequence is TGTGCCAGCAGTTTATCATTAAGAGTCGAGCAGTACTTC.

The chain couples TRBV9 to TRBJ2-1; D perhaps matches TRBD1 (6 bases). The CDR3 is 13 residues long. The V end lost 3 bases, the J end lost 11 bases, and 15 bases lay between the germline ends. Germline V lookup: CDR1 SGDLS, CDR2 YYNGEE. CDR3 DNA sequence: TGTGCCAGCAGCGACTTCCAGGGGTTGAAGCAGTTCTTC. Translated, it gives CASSDFQGLKQFF. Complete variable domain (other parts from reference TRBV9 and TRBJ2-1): DSGVTQTPKHLITATGQRVTLRCSPRSGDLSVYWYQQSLDQGLQFLIQYYNGEERAKGNILERFSAQQFPDLHSELNLSSLELGDSALYFCASSDFQGLKQFFGPGTRLTVL.